This TCR beta chain was obtained from a study of T cell responses to AZD1222 COVID-19 vaccine. Study findings and constraints: The donor cohort was predominantly white British with a female majority, and clonal diversity may have been underestimated. Spike-specific TCR breadth and depth went up after people got two AZD1222 doses.

In this sample, this clone turned up a few times. The antigen remains unidentified. The repertoire was sequenced with immunoSEQ multiplex PCR; TCRdb's copy has only in-frame clones and lacks some. The sample carries over 110,000 clones, roughly 90% recorded once. Trimming removed 6 bases at V and 4 bases at J, with 19 bases between. CDR3 length: 15 residues. The germline gives CDR1 MDHEN, CDR2 SYDVKM. The source material was peripheral blood, sampled 28 days after the second AZD1222 dose. This TCR derives from an adult who received the AZD1222 COVID-19 vaccine. V and J are TRBV28 and TRBJ2-7; D tentatively fits TRBD1 or TRBD2 (5 bases each). In DNA, the CDR3 is TGTGCCAGCAGCCAAGGGACCCAGAAGGCGTACGAGCAGTACTTC. Amino acids: CASSQGTQKAYEQYF.